Below, 27 T cell receptor beta chains from the same sample are listed, as sequenced in a study of OX40 agonist ivuxolimab in advanced cancers. The data were produced by immunoSEQ multiplex PCR, yet TCRdb's version contains in-frame clones alone and is incomplete. The sample has 98,000 or so clones; 80% to 90% are singletons. The sequencing here drew on CD4+ or CD8+ T cells sorted from blood, taken in a trial of the OX40 agonist ivuxolimab. These receptors all stem from an adult with an advanced solid tumor such as melanoma, head and neck, liver or kidney cancer.

The J gene is TRBJ2-1, the V gene TRBV11-3, with TRBD1 matching over 12 bases. Germline V gives CDR1 SGHNT, CDR2 YENEEA. CDR3 length: 15 residues. V was clipped by 5 bases and J by 10 bases; unmatched bases: 9. Written as DNA, the CDR3 is TGTGCCAGCAGCACCGCGGGACAGGGGGCGAACGAGCAGTTCTTC. It yields the protein CASSTAGQGANEQFF.

This chain joins TRBV7-9 and TRBJ1-1; 10 bases line up with TRBD1. The CDR3 is made up of 14 amino acids. Per germline, CDR1 SEHNR and CDR2 FQNEAQ (reference sequence). V lost 5 bases and J lost 4; bases outside the gene matches: 4. The chain's CDR3 is CASSGQGGATEAFF. The CDR3 DNA sequence: TGTGCCAGCAGCGGACAGGGGGGAGCCACTGAAGCTTTCTTT.

The chain is built from TRBV18 and TRBJ1-2, with 8 nucleotides matching TRBD1. This CDR3 is built from 16 residues. Per the germline V gene, CDR1 is KGHSH and CDR2 is LQKENI. Trimming removed 3 bases from V and 7 bases from J; junction bases left unmatched: 13. CDR3: CASSPDARPGGPGYTF. The CDR3, as DNA: TGTGCCAGCTCACCCGATGCGCGGCCAGGGGGCCCTGGCTACACCTTC.

V and J are TRBV7-8 and TRBJ1-1; 9 positions agree with TRBD1. Germline values: CDR1 SGHVS, CDR2 FQNEAQ. The junction had 7 bases not matched to a gene; V was cut back by 3 bases and J by 5 bases. The CDR3 consists of 15 residues. CDR3 coding DNA: TGTGCCAGCAGCTTTATACAGGGGGCAGGAACTGAAGCTTTCTTT. Protein product: CASSFIQGAGTEAFF.

This chain uses TRBV19 with TRBJ2-5; 7 bases line up with TRBD2. The CDR3 spans 15 residues. Germline loops: CDR1 LNHDA, CDR2 SQIVND (reference sequence). Trimming at V came to 4 bases and at J to 9 bases, leaving 14 bases not matched to a gene. CDR3 loop: CASSNTTTSAGAQYF. For the CDR3, the DNA is TGTGCCAGTAGTAATACCACAACTTCCGCGGGGGCCCAGTACTTC.

This chain connects TRBV5-8 to TRBJ2-7; weak D call: TRBD1 (6 bases). The length of the CDR3 is 14 residues. V lost 4 bases to trimming and J lost 2 bases, with 13 bases between them. The germline CDR1 and CDR2 sequences are SGHTS and YDEGEE. The CDR3 is CASSVSTGPYEQYV. CDR3 in DNA: TGTGCCAGCAGCGTGTCGACAGGCCCCTACGAGCAGTACGTC.

This chain links TRBV5-6 with TRBJ1-3; D might be TRBD1 (6 bases). The CDR3 runs to 14 residues. The germline V gene encodes CDR1 SGHDT and CDR2 YYEEEE. V gave up 3 bases and J gave up 5 bases, with 12 bases separating them. In DNA, the CDR3 is TGTGCCAGCAGCTGGGGGCGAGGGAGAAACACCATATATTTT. Amino acids: CASSWGRGRNTIYF. The whole variable domain, filled in from reference TRBV5-6 and TRBJ1-3, reads DAGVTQSPTHLIKTRGQQVTLRCSPKSGHDTVSWYQQALGQGPQFIFQYYEEEERQRGNFPDRFSGHQFPNYSSELNVNALLLGDSALYLCASSWGRGRNTIYFGEGSWLTVV.

This clone was found once. The chain uses TRBV11-2 and TRBJ1-3; 8 bases agree with TRBD1. Germline loops: CDR1 SGHAT, CDR2 FQNNGV. This CDR3 comprises 15 residues. Trimming cost V 7 bases and J 4 bases; bases outside gene matches: 9. The CDR3 sequence: CASNWQGAGGNTIYF. CDR3 bases: TGTGCCAGCAATTGGCAGGGGGCTGGAGGAAACACCATATATTTT. Looking up the rest from reference TRBV11-2 and TRBJ1-3 gives the full variable domain: EAGVAQSPRYKIIEKRQSVAFWCNPISGHATLYWYQQILGQGPKLLIQFQNNGVVDDSQLPKDRFSAERLKGVDSTLKIQPAKLEDSAVYLCASNWQGAGGNTIYFGEGSWLTVV.

This sequence joins TRBV19 and TRBJ1-5, with 10 bases lining up with TRBD1. The CDR3 length is 16 residues. V lost 6 bases and J lost 2; bases outside the gene matches: 7. Germline CDR1 reads LNHDA; CDR2 reads SQIVND (reference sequence). CDR3 DNA sequence: TGTGCCAGTAGCGAGACAGGGGGCGTGGGCAATCAGCCCCAGCATTTT. Protein: CASSETGGVGNQPQHF. Full variable domain (missing parts from reference TRBV19 and TRBJ1-5): DGGITQSPKYLFRKEGQNVTLSCEQNLNHDAMYWYRQDPGQGLRLIYYSQIVNDFQKGDIAEGYSVSREKKESFPLTVTSAQKNPTAFYLCASSETGGVGNQPQHFGDGTRLSIL.

The CDR3 bases are TGTGCCAGCAGCCAAGCGGGACAGGGGAACACTGAAGCTTTCTTT. Its protein is CASSQAGQGNTEAFF. The chain joins TRBV4-2 to TRBJ1-1; 9 nucleotides line up with TRBD1. The CDR3 is 15 residues long. CDR1 is LGHNA and CDR2 is YNFKEQ in the germline V gene. The V and J ends lost 1 base and 1 base, in that order; junction bases with no gene match: 1.

This chain connects TRBV19 to TRBJ2-6; no definite D call. The CDR3 sequence is 13 residues long. V dropped 7 bases and J dropped 1 base, with 5 bases sitting between them. Germline-derived CDR1 and CDR2 are LNHDA and SQIVND (reference sequence). As DNA, the CDR3 is TGTGCCAGTACGGAGTCTGGGGCCAACGTCCTGACTTTC. The encoded protein is CASTESGANVLTF.

The rearrangement uses TRBV28 and TRBJ2-1, with a tentative D call TRBD2 (5 bases). V was pared by 7 bases and J by 8 bases, with 15 bases between. The length of the CDR3 is 13 residues. Germline V CDR1 and CDR2: MDHEN, SYDVKM. DNA of the CDR3: TGTGCCAGCAACCTGGACCACGGGGATGAGCAGTTCTTC. Protein product: CASNLDHGDEQFF.

V is TRBV11-1 and J is TRBJ1-2; no clear D. Trimming pared 4 bases from V and 7 bases from J, leaving 10 bases between. From germline, CDR1 is SGHAT and CDR2 FQDESV (reference sequence). The length of the CDR3 is 12 residues. The CDR3 bases are TGTGCCAGCAGCTCGACGATGGTTGGCTACACCTTC. It is translated as CASSSTMVGYTF.

In its sample, this clone was seen a few times. The V gene is TRBV7-2, the J gene TRBJ2-2; the match to TRBD2 covers 7 bases. CDR3 size: 14 residues. In germline, CDR1 is SGHTA, CDR2 FQGNSA. J lost 0 bases, V lost 7 bases, and 2 bases had no gene match. CDR3 sequence reads: CASKSGANTGELFF. The CDR3, as DNA: TGTGCCAGCAAGAGCGGGGCGAACACCGGGGAGCTGTTTTTT.

This clone came up a few times. The gene calls are TRBV7-9 and TRBJ1-1; the D gene is possibly TRBD1 (5 bases). The V end lost 1 base, the J end lost 4 bases, and 10 bases lay between the germline ends. CDR1 is SEHNR and CDR2 is FQNEAQ in the germline V gene (reference sequence). The CDR3 runs to 14 residues. In DNA form, the CDR3 reads TGTGCCAGCAGCTTAGTAGAAGGGGTCACTGAAGCTTTCTTT. It is translated as CASSLVEGVTEAFF.

V is TRBV2 and J is TRBJ1-1; D perhaps matches TRBD1 (5 bases). The CDR3 spans 12 residues. Looked up from germline, CDR1 is SNHLY and CDR2 is FYNNEI. Trimming took 6 bases from V and 1 from J, leaving 6 bases between them. The CDR3 nucleotides are TGTGCCAGCAGGCAGGGGAACACTGAAGCTTTCTTT. Residues: CASRQGNTEAFF.

The chain combines TRBV7-2 with TRBJ2-3, with D hard to call. Germline loops: CDR1 SGHTA, CDR2 FQGNSA. The CDR3 runs to 14 residues. V lost 1 base and J 4 bases, leaving 9 bases between the germline ends. The CDR3 region is CASSLGYEADTQYF. The CDR3 nucleotides are TGTGCCAGCAGCTTAGGGTACGAGGCAGATACGCAGTATTTT.

This clone was found once. The rearrangement uses TRBV28 and TRBJ1-2; D gene ambiguous. Trimming took 4 bases from V and 3 from J, leaving 9 bases between them. The CDR3 is 13 amino acids. Germline V CDR1 and CDR2: MDHEN, SYDVKM. The CDR3 nucleotides read TGTGCCAGCAGTTCCCAAGGCGACTATGGCTACACCTTC. This translates into CASSSQGDYGYTF.

Written as DNA, the CDR3 is TGTGCCAGCAGAACCGGGCCGGGGGACACTGAAGCTTTCTTT. This encodes CASRTGPGDTEAFF. The rearrangement joins TRBV6-5 to TRBJ1-1, with TRBD1 as a possible D gene (5 bases). Germline V gene data show CDR1 as MNHEY and CDR2 as SVGAGI. V was cut by 6 bases and J by 3 bases, with 14 bases left in between. The CDR3 length is 14 residues.

The CDR3 DNA reads TGTGCCAGCAGCTTTAGCGGGGATACAAATGAGCAGTTCTTC. This codes for CASSFSGDTNEQFF. V usage is TRBV9 and J usage is TRBJ2-1; 8 positions match TRBD2. The CDR3 has 14 residues. From germline, CDR1 is SGDLS and CDR2 YYNGEE. Trimming removed 4 bases from V and 7 bases from J; junction bases left unmatched: 7.

The genes are TRBV10-3 and TRBJ2-7; 9 bases agree with TRBD2. The V gene end was trimmed by 4 bases and the J gene end by 3 bases; junction bases not matched to a gene: 10. The V gene's germline CDR1 is ENHRY and CDR2 SYGVKD. This CDR3 contains 16 residues. CDR3 nucleotide sequence: TGTGCCATCAGTGCCCCCGGGACTAGCAATCTCTACGAGCAGTACTTC. It codes for CAISAPGTSNLYEQYF.

The V and J genes are TRBV7-2 and TRBJ2-2; the D is unclear. Trimming left V 0 bases short and J 3 bases short, with 5 bases between. The CDR3 loop spans 14 amino acids. Germline V gene lookup returns CDR1 SGHTA and CDR2 FQGNSA. In DNA, the CDR3 is TGTGCCAGCAGCTTAGCTGCCTACACCGGGGAGCTGTTTTTT. This sequence encodes CASSLAAYTGELFF.

J is TRBJ1-6 and V is TRBV6-5, with 7 bases that match TRBD1. The CDR3 is made up of 15 amino acids. Looked up from germline, CDR1 is MNHEY and CDR2 is SVGAGI. V shed 6 bases and J 4 bases; nucleotides not matched to a gene: 6. The CDR3 DNA reads as TGTGCCAGCAGGACGGACAGGTCTTATAATTCACCCCTCCACTTT. Protein product: CASRTDRSYNSPLHF.

This clone was counted a single time. This chain connects TRBV9 to TRBJ2-1; 8 positions agree with TRBD2. This CDR3 comprises 15 residues. Losses at the gene ends were 0 bases for V and 9 bases for J; bases not matched to a gene: 8. From germline, CDR1 is SGDLS and CDR2 YYNGEE. The CDR3, as DNA: TGTGCCAGCAGCGTAGCTACGGGAGGGGAGGGTGAGCAGTTCTTC. Amino acid sequence: CASSVATGGEGEQFF.

This rearrangement joins TRBV5-1 to TRBJ2-2; TRBD2 aligns across 9 bases. This CDR3 has 17 amino acids. Unmatched junction bases numbered 6, after V lost 0 bases and J lost 3 bases. CDR1 and CDR2 (germline): SGHRS, YFSETQ. The CDR3 bases are TGCGCCAGCAGCTTGGCGGCGGGAGGGCCGTACACCGGGGAGCTGTTTTTT. Translating gives CASSLAAGGPYTGELFF.

The count of this clone is one. This chain connects TRBV7-9 to TRBJ2-1, with D possibly TRBD1 on 5 matching bases. CDR3 length equals 18 residues. V lost 4 bases and J lost 6, with 25 bases in between. Looked up from germline, CDR1 is SEHNR and CDR2 is FQNEAQ (reference sequence). The CDR3, as DNA: TGTGCCAGCAGCTCGCCCGACAGAGGATCAGTATTTCTCAATGAGCAGTTCTTC. It yields the protein CASSSPDRGSVFLNEQFF.

The chain combines TRBV4-2 with TRBJ2-1, with 7 bases that match TRBD2. From germline, CDR1 is LGHNA and CDR2 YNFKEQ. Germline trimming cut 4 bases from V and 4 bases from J; bases unmatched to any gene: 7. This CDR3 has 15 residues. The CDR3 spells CASSPKRDTYNEQFF. In DNA, the CDR3 is TGTGCCAGCAGCCCTAAGCGGGATACTTACAATGAGCAGTTCTTC.